These T cell receptor beta chains were read from a single sample in a study of T cell responses to AZD1222 COVID-19 vaccine. Here immunoSEQ multiplex PCR was the method, and the copy in TCRdb shows in-frame clones only, minus some. The sample contains 100,000 to 150,000 clones, about nine tenths of which appear only once. The source was peripheral blood, collected on day 0 of AZD1222 vaccination. The receptor source for this set is an adult in good health. CDR3s include the opening cysteine and the closing phenylalanine or tryptophan. The D gene is left open where the match is weak. Size is omitted from some rows. Given values are once, few, many or a class for expanded clones.

D gene	V gene	clone size	J gene	CDR3 DNA	CDR3 protein
.	TRBV24-1	once	TRBJ2-5	TGTGCCACCAGTGATTTGAAGGGGCCGCAAGAGACCCAGTACTTC	CATSDLKGPQETQYF
.	TRBV28	.	TRBJ1-5	TGTGCCAGCAGTGCCCCAGGGCAGGGTAATCAGCCCCAGCATTTT	CASSAPGQGNQPQHF
.	TRBV27	.	TRBJ2-3	TGTGCCAGCAGTTCGACTACCAGCACAGATACGCAGTATTTT	CASSSTTSTDTQYF
.	TRBV9	.	TRBJ2-7	TGTGCCAGCAGCGTAGGCGTGGGCCATGGCTACGAGCAGTACTTC	CASSVGVGHGYEQYF
TRBD1	TRBV10-3	.	TRBJ1-2	TGTGCCATCAGTGGGGAGGACAGGCGAAACTATGGCTACACCTTC	CAISGEDRRNYGYTF
.	TRBV9	.	TRBJ2-1	TGTGCCAGCAGCTTAACAGGGACCGCGTACAATGAGCAGTTCTTC	CASSLTGTAYNEQFF
TRBD1	TRBV5-1	.	TRBJ2-3	TGCGCCAGCAGCCAACGCCAGGGGGCAGGCACAGATACGCAGTATTTT	CASSQRQGAGTDTQYF
.	TRBV7-3	.	TRBJ2-1	TGTGCCAGCAGTCGACAGGCCTCCTACAATGAGCAGTTCTTC	CASSRQASYNEQFF
.	TRBV3-1/TRBV3-2	.	TRBJ1-2	TGTGCCAGCAGCCCCCCAACAGCCTATGGCTACACCTTC	CASSPPTAYGYTF
.	TRBV18	.	TRBJ1-6	TGTGCCAGCTCACCTTCTGGCAGGGCGGTCAATTCACCCCTCCACTTT	CASSPSGRAVNSPLHF
TRBD2	TRBV28	.	TRBJ2-7	TGTGCCCGCGGGAGGTACTACGAGCAGTACTTC	CARGRYYEQYF
.	TRBV2	.	TRBJ2-2	TGTGCCAGCAGTGGAGTTGGCACCGGGGAGCTGTTTTTT	CASSGVGTGELFF
TRBD1	TRBV2	.	TRBJ1-2	TGTGCCAGCAGCGCAGGGGGCGTCAACTATGGCTACACCTTC	CASSAGGVNYGYTF
.	TRBV19	.	TRBJ2-4	TGTGCCAGTAGTATGTGGGGGGCCCAAGCCAAAAACATTCAGTACTTC	CASSMWGAQAKNIQYF
TRBD1	TRBV7-9	.	TRBJ1-2	TGTGCCAGCAGCCCCCGGGACAGAGGCTACACCTTC	CASSPRDRGYTF
TRBD1	TRBV19	few	TRBJ1-2	TGTGCCAGTAGCCAAGGACAGGCTTTGAGCTACACCTTC	CASSQGQALSYTF
.	TRBV19	.	TRBJ2-7	TGTGCCAGTAGTATCGGGGACCCTACCTACGAGCAGTACTTC	CASSIGDPTYEQYF
.	TRBV6-4	.	TRBJ1-6	TGTGCCAGCAGTGAAGGGTGGGGAAATTCACCCCTCCACTTT	CASSEGWGNSPLHF
.	TRBV24-1	.	TRBJ1-5	TGTGCCACCAGTGATTCCAATCAGCCCCAGCATTTT	CATSDSNQPQHF
.	TRBV14	.	TRBJ2-7	TGTGCCAGCAGCCCCTCCTGGGGGGCCCGGTACGAGCAGTACTTC	CASSPSWGARYEQYF
TRBD1	TRBV7-9	.	TRBJ1-1	TGTGCCAGCAGCTTAGCCGGGGGACAGAAAGCTTTCTTT	CASSLAGGQKAFF
TRBD1	TRBV3-1/TRBV3-2	.	TRBJ1-1	TGTGCCAGCAGCCAACTTGGACAGGGGATGAACACTGAAGCTTTCTTT	CASSQLGQGMNTEAFF
.	TRBV7-2	.	TRBJ2-7	TGTGCCAGCAGCTTTGGGGGTCCATACGAGCAGTACTTC	CASSFGGPYEQYF
.	TRBV3-1/TRBV3-2	.	TRBJ1-4	TGTGCCAGCAGCCCCGGCACAGCTAATGAAAAACTGTTTTTT	CASSPGTANEKLFF
.	TRBV7-2	once	TRBJ1-2	TGTGCCAGCAGCTTAGGGGGCAGGGTGAACTATGGCTACACCTTC	CASSLGGRVNYGYTF
.	TRBV2	.	TRBJ1-5	TGTGCCAGCAGTGAATCGTTTGCGGTGTATCAGCCCCAGCATTTT	CASSESFAVYQPQHF
TRBD1	TRBV2	.	TRBJ1-4	TGTGCCAGCAGCCTACGACAGGGGGCTAATGAAAAACTGTTTTTT	CASSLRQGANEKLFF
.	TRBV30	.	TRBJ1-2	TGTGCCTGGAGTCCCCACTTGCAGGCTTACGGCTACACCTTC	CAWSPHLQAYGYTF
TRBD1	TRBV7-9	.	TRBJ2-5	TGTGCCAGCAGCCCCCAGGCGGGACAGGGGGGAGATCAAGAGACCCAGTACTTC	CASSPQAGQGGDQETQYF
.	TRBV24-1	.	TRBJ2-3	TGTGCCACCAGCGGGGCCGCAGGTAGCACAGATACGCAGTATTTT	CATSGAAGSTDTQYF
TRBD2	TRBV24-1	.	TRBJ2-2	TGTGCCACCAGTGAAGGCCCCTTACTAGCGGGGGGGCCCGGGGAGCTGTTTTTT	CATSEGPLLAGGPGELFF
.	TRBV7-3	.	TRBJ1-1	TGTGCCAGCAGCTCATCTATGAACACTGAAGCTTTCTTT	CASSSSMNTEAFF
.	TRBV7-6	.	TRBJ2-2	TGTGCCAGCAGCAAATATCTAATATGGGGGGGACAGGAGAACACCGGGGAGCTGTTTTTT	CASSKYLIWGGQENTGELFF
TRBD1	TRBV5-6	.	TRBJ2-7	TGTGCCAGCAGCTTGTCTCTGACAGGGGGACGGGGGTTATCCTACGAGCAGTACTTC	CASSLSLTGGRGLSYEQYF
.	TRBV11-2	.	TRBJ1-6	TGTGCCAGCAGCTTACTTCCAGGGGAAACTTCACCCCTCCACTTT	CASSLLPGETSPLHF
TRBD2	TRBV30	.	TRBJ2-1	TGTGCCTGGACGGGACTAGCGGGGGTGGAACAGTTCTTC	CAWTGLAGVEQFF
.	TRBV6-1	.	TRBJ1-1	TGTGCCAGCAGTGAAGCTGGACACTTTAGAGGGGCTTTCTTT	CASSEAGHFRGAFF
.	TRBV5-5	.	TRBJ1-6	TGTGCCAGCAGCTTGAGGGCAAGGGGGGATTCACCCCTCCACTTT	CASSLRARGDSPLHF
.	TRBV6-1	many	TRBJ1-1	TGTGCCAGCAGTGAAAACGAGGCTTTCTTT	CASSENEAFF
TRBD1	TRBV3-1/TRBV3-2	.	TRBJ1-1	TGTGCCAGCAGTCTTGGACAGGGTGGCACTGAAGCTTTCTTT	CASSLGQGGTEAFF
TRBD2	TRBV19	.	TRBJ2-3	TGTGCCAGTAGTTCGACTAGCGGGGGGCCGGGAGATACGCAGTATTTT	CASSSTSGGPGDTQYF
TRBD1	TRBV24-1	.	TRBJ1-2	TGTGCCACCAGTGGAGACAGGGCGGTTCATGGCTACACCTTC	CATSGDRAVHGYTF
.	TRBV6-1	once	TRBJ1-1	TGTGCCAGCAGTGAAGTAGGAGAGGGAGGTAGGACTGAAGCTTTCTTT	CASSEVGEGGRTEAFF
.	TRBV7-2	.	TRBJ1-6	TGTGCCAGCAGCTCCGTTAGTAGACAGAGCTCCTATAATTCACCCCTCCACTTT	CASSSVSRQSSYNSPLHF
.	TRBV25-1	.	TRBJ1-2	TGTGCCAGCAGTCCCCAGGGGCCGGACTATGGCTACACCTTC	CASSPQGPDYGYTF
.	TRBV5-4	.	TRBJ2-2	TGTGCCAGCAGCACGGGGGACGGGGAGCTGTTTTTT	CASSTGDGELFF
.	TRBV12-3/TRBV12-4	.	TRBJ1-2	TGTGCCAGCAGTTCAAGGATTAACTATGGCTACACCTTC	CASSSRINYGYTF
TRBD2	TRBV14	.	TRBJ2-2	TGTGCCAGCAGCCAAAGATTACAGTCTAGCGGACCCACCGGGGAGCTGTTTTTT	CASSQRLQSSGPTGELFF
.	TRBV9	once	TRBJ2-7	TGTGCCAGCAGTACAGGGTCGGTCGGTTTGGGAGAGCAGTACTTC	CASSTGSVGLGEQYF
TRBD1	TRBV5-1	.	TRBJ2-3	TGCGCCAGCAGCACGGGACAGCCAGCTCGCACAGATACGCAGTATTTT	CASSTGQPARTDTQYF
TRBD2	TRBV27	.	TRBJ2-1	TGTGCCAGCAGTTTATTTTCTAGCGGGGGGGGAAACAATGAGCAGTTCTTC	CASSLFSSGGGNNEQFF
.	TRBV6-2/TRBV6-3	.	TRBJ2-7	TGTGCCAGCAGTGAGGCGGGGACAGCGCAGTACTTC	CASSEAGTAQYF
.	TRBV9	.	TRBJ2-1	TGTGCCAGCAGCGCCTACCTTAACCCTGGCGTGTCCAATGAGCAGTTCTTC	CASSAYLNPGVSNEQFF
.	TRBV6-5	.	TRBJ2-7	TGTGCCAGCAGTTACTCTGAGAAGACCTACGAGCAGTACTTC	CASSYSEKTYEQYF
.	TRBV6-5	.	TRBJ2-7	TGTGCCAGCAGTTACGTGGCAGGCTCCTACGAGCAGTACTTC	CASSYVAGSYEQYF
.	TRBV5-8	.	TRBJ1-1	TGTGCCAGCAGCTTAGGTCTCATGAACACTGAAGCTTTCTTT	CASSLGLMNTEAFF
TRBD1	TRBV19	.	TRBJ1-1	TGTGCCAGTAGTATGCACAGGGGAAACACTGAAGCTTTCTTT	CASSMHRGNTEAFF